Listed below are T cell receptor beta chains from one sample, sequenced in a study of OX40 agonist ivuxolimab in advanced cancers. TCRdb's copy holds only in-frame clones and misses some; the assay was immunoSEQ multiplex PCR. The sample lists about 90,000 clones, 85% to 90% seen once, with roughly 0.22% in the top ten. Specimen: CD4+ or CD8+ T cells sorted from blood, collected in a trial of the OX40 agonist ivuxolimab. The receptors derive from an adult with an advanced solid tumor such as melanoma, head and neck, liver or kidney cancer. The CDR3 runs from the conserved cysteine through the conserved F or W. Fields, in order: V gene, D gene, clone size, J gene, CDR3 DNA, CDR3 protein. D genes are given only for firm matches. Size is omitted from some rows. Given values are once, few, many or a class for expanded clones.

V gene: TRBV2
D gene: -
clone size: -
J gene: TRBJ1-5
CDR3 DNA: TGTGCCAGCAGTGGAAGAGGGGATAGCAGCAATCAGCCCCAGCATTTT
CDR3 protein: CASSGRGDSSNQPQHF

V gene: TRBV5-6
D gene: -
clone size: -
J gene: TRBJ1-1
CDR3 DNA: TGTGCCAGCAGCCTCGGACAGCAGAACACTGAAGCTTTCTTT
CDR3 protein: CASSLGQQNTEAFF

V gene: TRBV5-4
D gene: -
clone size: few
J gene: TRBJ2-5
CDR3 DNA: TGTGCCAGCAGCTTGGACGGGGAGACCCAGTACTTC
CDR3 protein: CASSLDGETQYF

V gene: TRBV6-5
D gene: -
clone size: -
J gene: TRBJ2-7
CDR3 DNA: TGTGCCAGCAGCCGCGACGGAGGACCCTCCTACGAGCAGTACTTC
CDR3 protein: CASSRDGGPSYEQYF

V gene: TRBV5-4
D gene: -
clone size: -
J gene: TRBJ1-2
CDR3 DNA: TGTGCCAGCAGCTTGGACAGCAACTATGGCTACACCTTC
CDR3 protein: CASSLDSNYGYTF

V gene: TRBV5-4
D gene: -
clone size: once
J gene: TRBJ2-3
CDR3 DNA: TGTGCCAGCAGCTATCTAGGAGATACGCAGTATTTT
CDR3 protein: CASSYLGDTQYF

V gene: TRBV10-3
D gene: -
clone size: -
J gene: TRBJ2-1
CDR3 DNA: TGTGCCATCAGTGAGTGGAGCTATGAGCAGTTCTTC
CDR3 protein: CAISEWSYEQFF

V gene: TRBV27
D gene: TRBD2
clone size: few
J gene: TRBJ2-7
CDR3 DNA: TGTGCCAGCAGTTTAGGACTAGCGGGGGCCGGGGAGCAGTACTTC
CDR3 protein: CASSLGLAGAGEQYF

V gene: TRBV7-2
D gene: -
clone size: -
J gene: TRBJ1-1
CDR3 DNA: TGTGCCAGCAGCCTACAGACGAACACTGAAGCTTTCTTT
CDR3 protein: CASSLQTNTEAFF

V gene: TRBV15
D gene: -
clone size: -
J gene: TRBJ1-2
CDR3 DNA: TGTGCCACCAGCAGAGATAATGCAGGGGACGGCTACACCTTC
CDR3 protein: CATSRDNAGDGYTF

V gene: TRBV29-1
D gene: -
clone size: -
J gene: TRBJ1-3
CDR3 DNA: TGCAGCGTACAGGGCCAATCCGGAAACACCATATATTTT
CDR3 protein: CSVQGQSGNTIYF

V gene: TRBV7-8
D gene: -
clone size: -
J gene: TRBJ2-7
CDR3 DNA: TGTGCCAGCAGCTTAGACCGGGACTTTTCCTACGAGCAGTACTTC
CDR3 protein: CASSLDRDFSYEQYF